This entry concerns a single T cell receptor beta chain. Its binding antigen is unknown. Base qualities were left out, and no much larger clone turns up one base away. This entry comes from a study of PD-1 blockade in mismatch repair-deficient tumors (dated by TCRdb to the late 2010s). In terms of the full investigation: Between September 2013 and 2016, the trial enrolled 86 consecutive patients with approximately 13 mismatch repair-deficient cancer types, every one of whom had been previously treated and was progressing. Tumor-associated T cell clones in the peripheral blood of patients responding to PD-1 blockade were tracked using deep sequencing of TCR CDR3 regions. Broader findings and caveats from the paper: Clones residing in the tumor, which were often undetectable in blood before treatment, expanded quickly after pembrolizumab and then contracted, generally before radiologic responses.

CDR1 SGHTS and CDR2 YDEGEE were looked up in the germline V gene. At the junction V is shortened by 4 bases and J by 9 bases, with 14 bases in between. From its cysteine to its phenylalanine, the CDR3 spans 12 amino acids. Only the CDR3 DNA stays, 36 bases, in frame from base 1. For each enrolled patient, mismatch repair deficiency was established using either polymerase chain reaction or immunohistochemistry. A few patients who responded to pembrolizumab therapy underwent TCR sequencing. The phase II trial prospectively evaluated PD-1 blockade with pembrolizumab in advanced mismatch repair-deficient cancers, independent of tissue of origin. Peripheral blood T cell samples were serially collected before and at multiple times after PD-1 blockade was started. Blood sampling time points were reported as weeks after the first dose of pembrolizumab. Receptor libraries were prepared by the immunoSEQ multiplex PCR assay. The table comes from immuneACCESS by way of TCRdb, which keeps in-frame sequences with V and J called. Part of the clones is missing from these tables; in studies checked, under half for an unresolved V gene and the rest for unknown reasons. The sample yields roughly 120,000 clones; 88% were counted once. 10% to 15% of the sample goes to the ten largest clones.

The V and J genes are TRBV5-8 and TRBJ2-7; TRBD1 is a possible D gene, resting on 6 matching bases. Material: peripheral blood, obtained approximately 72 weeks after starting pembrolizumab. This TCR was recovered from an adult with mismatch repair-deficient cancer. This receptor carries the CDR3 CASSNTGLGQYF. The sequenced DNA is TGTGCCAGCAGCAACACAGGGTTGGGGCAGTACTTC. The full variable domain, completed from the reference TRBV5-8 and TRBJ2-7 proteins outside the CDR3, reads EAGVTQSPTHLIKTRGQQATLRCSPISGHTSVYWYQQALGLGLQFLLWYDEGEERNRGNFPPRFSGRQFPNYSSELNVNALELEDSALYLCASSNTGLGQYFGPGTRLTVT.